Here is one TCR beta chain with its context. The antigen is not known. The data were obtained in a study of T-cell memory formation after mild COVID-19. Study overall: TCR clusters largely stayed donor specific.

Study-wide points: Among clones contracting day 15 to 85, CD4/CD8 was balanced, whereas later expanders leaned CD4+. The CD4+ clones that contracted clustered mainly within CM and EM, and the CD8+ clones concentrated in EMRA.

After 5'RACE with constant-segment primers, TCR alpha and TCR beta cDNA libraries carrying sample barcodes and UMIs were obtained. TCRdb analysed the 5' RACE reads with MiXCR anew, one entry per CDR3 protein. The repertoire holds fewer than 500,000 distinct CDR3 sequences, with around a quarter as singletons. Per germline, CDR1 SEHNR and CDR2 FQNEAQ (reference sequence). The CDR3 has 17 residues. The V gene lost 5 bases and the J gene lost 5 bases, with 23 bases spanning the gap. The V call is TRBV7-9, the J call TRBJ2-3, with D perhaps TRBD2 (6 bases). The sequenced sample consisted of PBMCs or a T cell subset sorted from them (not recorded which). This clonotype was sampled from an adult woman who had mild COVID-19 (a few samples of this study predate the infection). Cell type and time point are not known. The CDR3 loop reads CASSPPVGGLGGDTQYF. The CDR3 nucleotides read TGTGCCAGCAGCCCACCAGTGGGGGGACTGGGGGGAGATACGCAGTATTTT. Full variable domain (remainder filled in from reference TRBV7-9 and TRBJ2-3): DTGVSQNPRHKITKRGQNVTFRCDPISEHNRLYWYRQTLGQGPEFLTYFQNEAQLEKSRLLSDRFSAERPKGSFSTLEIQRTEQGDSAMYLCASSPPVGGLGGDTQYFGPGTRLTVL.